Sequencing of this TCR beta chain was carried out in a study of shared clonotypes between healthy human individuals. V was cut by 4 bases and J by 0 bases, with 7 bases left in between. Germline lookup yields CDR1 MNHNS and CDR2 SASEGT. The CDR3 totals 14 residues. TCRdb's table, derived via immunoSEQ multiplex PCR, lists solely in-frame clones and lacks some. The sample contains more than 550,000 clones, 90% of which appear only once. The source is a man younger than 30 in good health. Some clones in this sample may be carry-over from other donors' samples. This rearrangement joins TRBV6-1 to TRBJ2-1, with a weak D call TRBD2 (5 bases). The sequencing input was memory CD8+ T cells from PBMCs. The subset: CD45RO+ cells pooled with CCR7-negative TemRA cells. The DNA for the CDR3 is TGTGCCAGCAGTGCCGAGGGCTCCTACAATGAGCAGTTCTTC. Translating gives CASSAEGSYNEQFF.